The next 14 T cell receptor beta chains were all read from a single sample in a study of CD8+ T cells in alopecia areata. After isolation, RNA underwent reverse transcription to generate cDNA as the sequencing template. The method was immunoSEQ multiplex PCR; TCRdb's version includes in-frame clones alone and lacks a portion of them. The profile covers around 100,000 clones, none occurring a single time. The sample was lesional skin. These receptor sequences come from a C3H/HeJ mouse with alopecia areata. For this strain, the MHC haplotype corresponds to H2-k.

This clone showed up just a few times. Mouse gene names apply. CDR3 sequence: CAWSWGNTGQLYF. The sequenced part of the CDR3 DNA is TGTGCCTGGAGTTGGGGAAACACCGGG. The gene calls are TRBV31 and TRBJ2-2, with D possibly being TRBD2 (5 bases). The CDR3 goes on 4 residues after the read ends, and that part is filled in from the germline J gene. The V end lost 2 bases, the J end lost 1 base, and 5 bases lay between the germline ends. Germline V gene sequence: CDR1 GKSSPN, CDR2 SITVG. The CDR3 contains 13 residues.

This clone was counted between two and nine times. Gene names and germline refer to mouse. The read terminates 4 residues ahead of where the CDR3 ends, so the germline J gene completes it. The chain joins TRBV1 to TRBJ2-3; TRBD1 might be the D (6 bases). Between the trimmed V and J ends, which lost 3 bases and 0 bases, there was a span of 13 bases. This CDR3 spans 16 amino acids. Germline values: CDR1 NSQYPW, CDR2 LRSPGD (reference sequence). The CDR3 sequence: CTCSAVRDNSAETLYF. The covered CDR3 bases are TGCACCTGCAGTGCCGTCCGGGACAATAGTGCAGAA.

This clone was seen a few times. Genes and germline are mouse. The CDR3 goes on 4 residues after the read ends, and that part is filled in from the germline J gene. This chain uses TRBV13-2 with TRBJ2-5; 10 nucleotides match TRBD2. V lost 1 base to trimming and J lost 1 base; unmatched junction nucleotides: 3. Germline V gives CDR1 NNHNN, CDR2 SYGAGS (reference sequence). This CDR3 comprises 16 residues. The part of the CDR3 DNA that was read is TGTGCCAGCGGTGATAGGACTGGGGGACACCAAGAC. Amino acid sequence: CASGDRTGGHQD. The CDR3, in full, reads CASGDRTGGHQDTQYF.

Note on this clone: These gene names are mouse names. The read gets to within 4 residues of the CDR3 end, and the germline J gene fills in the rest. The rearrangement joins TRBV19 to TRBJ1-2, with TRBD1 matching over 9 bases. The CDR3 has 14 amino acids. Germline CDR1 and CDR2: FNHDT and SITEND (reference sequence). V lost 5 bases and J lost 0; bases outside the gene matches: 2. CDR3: CASRDRGSNSDYTF. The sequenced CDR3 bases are TGTGCCAGCAGGGACAGGGGATCAAACTCC.

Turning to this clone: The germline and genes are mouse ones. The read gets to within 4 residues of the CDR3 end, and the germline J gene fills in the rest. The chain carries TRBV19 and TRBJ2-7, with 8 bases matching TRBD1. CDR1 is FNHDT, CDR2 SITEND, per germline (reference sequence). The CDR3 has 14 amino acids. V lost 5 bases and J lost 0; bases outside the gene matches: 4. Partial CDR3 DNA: TGTGCCAGCAGAAGGGACAGGAGCTCCTAT. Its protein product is CASRRDRSSY. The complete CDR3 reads CASRRDRSSYEQYF.

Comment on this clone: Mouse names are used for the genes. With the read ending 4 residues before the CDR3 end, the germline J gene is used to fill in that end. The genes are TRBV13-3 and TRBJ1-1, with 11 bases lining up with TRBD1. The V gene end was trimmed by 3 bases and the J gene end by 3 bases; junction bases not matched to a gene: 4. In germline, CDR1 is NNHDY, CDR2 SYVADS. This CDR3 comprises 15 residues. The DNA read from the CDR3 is TGTGCCAGCAGTGCCCGGGACAGGGGGGACACA. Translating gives CASSARDRGDT. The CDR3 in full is CASSARDRGDTEVFF.

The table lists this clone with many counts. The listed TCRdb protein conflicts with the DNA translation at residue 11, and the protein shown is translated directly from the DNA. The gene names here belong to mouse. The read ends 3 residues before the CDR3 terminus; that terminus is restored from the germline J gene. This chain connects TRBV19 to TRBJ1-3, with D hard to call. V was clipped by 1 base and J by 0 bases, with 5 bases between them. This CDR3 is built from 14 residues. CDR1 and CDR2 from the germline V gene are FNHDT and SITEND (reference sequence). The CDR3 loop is CASSISYSGNTLYF. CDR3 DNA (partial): TGTGCCAGCAGTATAAGTTATTCTGGAAATACG.

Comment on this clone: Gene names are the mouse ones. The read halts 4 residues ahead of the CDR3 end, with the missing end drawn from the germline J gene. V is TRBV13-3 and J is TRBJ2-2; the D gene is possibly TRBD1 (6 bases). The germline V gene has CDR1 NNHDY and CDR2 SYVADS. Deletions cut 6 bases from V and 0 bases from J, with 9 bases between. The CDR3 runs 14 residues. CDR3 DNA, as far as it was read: TGTGCCAGCATGGCAGGGGCAAACACCGGG. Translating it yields CASMAGANTG. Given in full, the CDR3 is CASMAGANTGQLYF.

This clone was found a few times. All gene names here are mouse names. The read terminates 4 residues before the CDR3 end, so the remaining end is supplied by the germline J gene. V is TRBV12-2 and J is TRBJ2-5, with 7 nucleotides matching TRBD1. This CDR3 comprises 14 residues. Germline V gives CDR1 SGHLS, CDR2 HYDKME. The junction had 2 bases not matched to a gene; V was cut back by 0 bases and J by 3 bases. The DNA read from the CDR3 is TGTGCCAGCTCTCTCGAGGGACAGCAAGAC. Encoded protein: CASSLEGQQD. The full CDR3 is CASSLEGQQDTQYF.

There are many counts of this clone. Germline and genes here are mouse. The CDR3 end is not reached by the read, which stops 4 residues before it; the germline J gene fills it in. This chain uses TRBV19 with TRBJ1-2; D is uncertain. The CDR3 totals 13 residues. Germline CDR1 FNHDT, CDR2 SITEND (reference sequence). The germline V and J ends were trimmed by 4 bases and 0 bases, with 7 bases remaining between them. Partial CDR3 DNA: TGTGCCAGCAGTTTACAATCAAACTCC. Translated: CASSLQSNS. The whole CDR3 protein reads CASSLQSNSDYTF.

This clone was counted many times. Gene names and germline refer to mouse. CDR3 region: CTCSADNWGQDTQYF. Partial CDR3 DNA: TGCACCTGCAGTGCAGATAACTGGGGCCAAGAC. The genes are TRBV1 and TRBJ2-5; TRBD2 aligns across 7 bases. Read data end 4 residues before the CDR3 end; the end is taken from the germline J gene. V lost 0 bases, J lost 2 bases, and 2 bases stayed unmatched. In germline, CDR1 is NSQYPW, CDR2 LRSPGD (reference sequence). The CDR3 has 15 residues.

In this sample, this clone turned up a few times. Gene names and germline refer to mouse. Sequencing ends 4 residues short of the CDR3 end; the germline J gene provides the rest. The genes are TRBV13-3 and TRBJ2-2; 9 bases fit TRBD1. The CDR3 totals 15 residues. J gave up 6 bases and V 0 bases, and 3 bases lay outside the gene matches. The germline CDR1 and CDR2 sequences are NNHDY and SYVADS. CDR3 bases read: TGTGCCAGCAGTGATGCGGGGACAGGGCCCGGG. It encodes CASSDAGTGPG. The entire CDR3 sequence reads CASSDAGTGPGQLYF.

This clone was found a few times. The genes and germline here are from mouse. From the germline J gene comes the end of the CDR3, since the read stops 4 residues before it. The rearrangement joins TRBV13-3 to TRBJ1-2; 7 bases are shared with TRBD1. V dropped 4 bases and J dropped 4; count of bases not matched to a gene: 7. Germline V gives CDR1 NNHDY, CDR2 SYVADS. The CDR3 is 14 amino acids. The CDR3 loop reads CASSQTGHGSDYTF. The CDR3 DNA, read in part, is TGTGCCAGCAGTCAGACAGGGCACGGCTCC.

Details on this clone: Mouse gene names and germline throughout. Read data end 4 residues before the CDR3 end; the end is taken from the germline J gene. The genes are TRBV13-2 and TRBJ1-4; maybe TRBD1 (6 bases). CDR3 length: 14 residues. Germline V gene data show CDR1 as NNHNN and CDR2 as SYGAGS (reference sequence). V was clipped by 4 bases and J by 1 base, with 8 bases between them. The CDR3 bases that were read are TGTGCCAGCGGTAGGGACAATTCCAACGAA. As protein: CASGRDNSNE. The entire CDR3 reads CASGRDNSNERLFF.